These 6 T cell receptor beta chains were sequenced from one sample in a study of shared clonotypes between healthy human individuals. Naive CD8 isolation took CD45RO-negative cells positively selected for CCR7 and excluded terminally differentiated effector memory CD45RA+ cells. Profiling relied on immunoSEQ multiplex PCR, and the TCRdb table lists in-frame clones only, not all of them. The sample consists of fewer than 850,000 clones, about 96% of them appearing once. The material sequenced was naive CD8+ T cells sorted from blood. All receptors derive from a man aged 25-45 years in good health.

V usage is TRBV29-1 and J usage is TRBJ2-7; no definite D call. This CDR3 has 13 amino acids. The ends were cut back, 5 bases at V and 0 bases at J, with 11 bases in the middle. Per the germline V gene, CDR1 is SQVTM and CDR2 is ANQGSEA. For the CDR3, the DNA is TGCAGCGTTCTCTTCGGTAACTCCTACGAGCAGTACTTC. This gives the protein CSVLFGNSYEQYF.

The count of this clone is one. This chain joins TRBV27 and TRBJ2-7; the match to TRBD1 covers 10 bases. With V trimmed by 7 bases and J by 6 bases, 12 bases remained unmatched. The germline CDR1 and CDR2 sequences are MNHEY and SMNVEV (reference sequence). The CDR3 sequence is 15 residues long. The CDR3 bases are TGTGCCAGCACCGCCAGACAGGGGGCTTTAGGCGAGCAGTACTTC. Protein product: CASTARQGALGEQYF.

This chain joins TRBV27 and TRBJ2-1; D unresolved. This CDR3 spans 13 amino acids. Trimming took off 4 bases at V and 3 bases at J, with 7 bases between the two ends. Germline V gene sequence: CDR1 MNHEY, CDR2 SMNVEV (reference sequence). The CDR3 loop is CASSYPGYNEQFF. DNA of the CDR3: TGTGCCAGCAGTTACCCCGGCTACAATGAGCAGTTCTTC.

This chain uses TRBV6-4 with TRBJ2-7, with D maybe TRBD1 (6 bases). The V gene lost 8 bases and the J gene lost 3 bases, with 17 bases spanning the gap. The CDR3 covers 14 residues. The germline V gene encodes CDR1 MRHNA and CDR2 SNTAGT. DNA of the CDR3: TGTGCCAGCGAAAGCAGGGGTTTGCACTACGAGCAGTACTTC. The encoded protein is CASESRGLHYEQYF.

This clone has only a few counts. CDR3 DNA: TGTGCCAGCAGCTCCCCGTCAGGGAACTATGGCTACACCTTC. This sequence encodes CASSSPSGNYGYTF. The chain employs TRBV7-2 and TRBJ1-2, with D possibly matching TRBD1 (5 bases). The CDR3 is made up of 14 amino acids. Trimming pared 4 bases from V and 2 bases from J, leaving 11 bases between. Germline values: CDR1 SGHTA, CDR2 FQGNSA.

V is TRBV7-9 and J is TRBJ1-4; perhaps TRBD1 as D (6 bases). V was trimmed by 1 base and J by 0 bases, leaving 15 bases between them. Germline CDR1 and CDR2: SEHNR and FQNEAQ (reference sequence). The CDR3 contains 18 residues. This CDR3 reads CASSLGQATGATNEKLFF. In DNA form, the CDR3 reads TGTGCCAGCAGCTTAGGACAGGCAACCGGGGCAACTAATGAAAAACTGTTTTTT.